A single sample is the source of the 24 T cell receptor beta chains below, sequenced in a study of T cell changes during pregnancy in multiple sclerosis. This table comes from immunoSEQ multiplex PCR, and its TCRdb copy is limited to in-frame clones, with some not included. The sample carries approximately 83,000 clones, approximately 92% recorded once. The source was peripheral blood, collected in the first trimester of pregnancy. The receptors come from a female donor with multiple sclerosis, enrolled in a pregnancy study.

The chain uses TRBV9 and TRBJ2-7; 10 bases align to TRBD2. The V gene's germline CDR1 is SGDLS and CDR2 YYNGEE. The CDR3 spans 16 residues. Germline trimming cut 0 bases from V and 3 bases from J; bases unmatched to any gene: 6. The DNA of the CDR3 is TGTGCCAGCAGCGTAGGACTAGCGGGCGGGATCTACGAGCAGTACTTC. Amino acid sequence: CASSVGLAGGIYEQYF.

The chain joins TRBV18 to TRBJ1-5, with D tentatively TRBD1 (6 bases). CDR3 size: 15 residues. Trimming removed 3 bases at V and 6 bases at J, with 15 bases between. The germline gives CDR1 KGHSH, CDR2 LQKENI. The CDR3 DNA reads TGTGCCAGCTCACCCCAAGGACAGAGGGGTCAGCCCCAGCATTTT. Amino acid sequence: CASSPQGQRGQPQHF.

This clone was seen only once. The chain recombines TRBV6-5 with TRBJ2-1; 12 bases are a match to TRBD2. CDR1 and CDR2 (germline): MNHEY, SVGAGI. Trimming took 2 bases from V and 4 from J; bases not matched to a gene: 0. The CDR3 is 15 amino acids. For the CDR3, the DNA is TGTGCCAGCAGTTACGGGACTAGCGGGTACAATGAGCAGTTCTTC. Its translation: CASSYGTSGYNEQFF.

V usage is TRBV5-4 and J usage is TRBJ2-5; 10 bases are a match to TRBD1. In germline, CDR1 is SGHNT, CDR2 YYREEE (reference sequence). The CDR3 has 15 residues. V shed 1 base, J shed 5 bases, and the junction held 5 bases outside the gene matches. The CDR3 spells CASSLLRTGGETQYF. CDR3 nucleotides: TGTGCCAGCAGCTTGTTGCGGACAGGGGGTGAGACCCAGTACTTC.

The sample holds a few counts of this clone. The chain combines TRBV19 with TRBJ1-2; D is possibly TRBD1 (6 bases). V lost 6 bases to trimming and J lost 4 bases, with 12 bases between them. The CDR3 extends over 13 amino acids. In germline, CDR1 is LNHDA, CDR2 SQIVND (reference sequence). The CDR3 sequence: CASRPDRIYGYTF. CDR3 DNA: TGTGCCAGTAGGCCCGACAGGATCTATGGCTACACCTTC.

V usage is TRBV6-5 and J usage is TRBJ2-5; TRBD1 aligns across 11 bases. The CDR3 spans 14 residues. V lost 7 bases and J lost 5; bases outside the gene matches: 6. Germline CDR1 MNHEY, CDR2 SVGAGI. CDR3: CASTRTGGLETQYF. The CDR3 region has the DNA TGTGCCAGCACCCGGACAGGGGGCTTGGAGACCCAGTACTTC.

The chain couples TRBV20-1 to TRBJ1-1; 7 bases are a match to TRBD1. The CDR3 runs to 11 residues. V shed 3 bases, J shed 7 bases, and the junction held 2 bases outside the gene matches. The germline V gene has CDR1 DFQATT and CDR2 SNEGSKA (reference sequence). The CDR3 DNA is TGCAGTGCTAGTCAGGGGGGTGAAGCTTTCTTT. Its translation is CSASQGGEAFF.

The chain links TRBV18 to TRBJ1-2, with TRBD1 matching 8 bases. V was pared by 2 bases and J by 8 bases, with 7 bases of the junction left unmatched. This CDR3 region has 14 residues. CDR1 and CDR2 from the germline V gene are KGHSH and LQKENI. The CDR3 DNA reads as TGTGCCAGCTCACCAGGACAGGGCAGAGAGGGCTACACCTTC. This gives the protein CASSPGQGREGYTF.

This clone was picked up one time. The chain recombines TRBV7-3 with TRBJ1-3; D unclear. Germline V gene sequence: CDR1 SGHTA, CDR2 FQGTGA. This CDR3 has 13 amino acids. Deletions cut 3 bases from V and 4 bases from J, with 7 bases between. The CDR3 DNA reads TGTGCCAGCAGCTTGGCAATCGGAAACACCATATATTTT. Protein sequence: CASSLAIGNTIYF. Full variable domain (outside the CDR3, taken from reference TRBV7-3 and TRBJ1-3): GAGVSQTPSNKVTEKGKYVELRCDPISGHTALYWYRQSLGQGPEFLIYFQGTGAADDSGLPNDRFFAVRPEGSVSTLKIQRTERGDSAVYLCASSLAIGNTIYFGEGSWLTVV.

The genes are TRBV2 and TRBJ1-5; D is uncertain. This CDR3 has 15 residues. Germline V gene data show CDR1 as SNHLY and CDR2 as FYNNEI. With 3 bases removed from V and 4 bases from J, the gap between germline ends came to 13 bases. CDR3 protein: CASSEGGQRNQPQHF. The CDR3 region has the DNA TGTGCCAGCAGTGAGGGAGGGCAAAGAAATCAGCCCCAGCATTTT.

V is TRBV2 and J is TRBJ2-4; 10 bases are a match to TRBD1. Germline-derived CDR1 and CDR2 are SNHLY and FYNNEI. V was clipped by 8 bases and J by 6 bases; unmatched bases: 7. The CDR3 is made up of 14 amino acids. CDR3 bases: TGTGCCAGCTGGGATGACAGGGGGCGAAACATTCAGTACTTC. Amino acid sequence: CASWDDRGRNIQYF.

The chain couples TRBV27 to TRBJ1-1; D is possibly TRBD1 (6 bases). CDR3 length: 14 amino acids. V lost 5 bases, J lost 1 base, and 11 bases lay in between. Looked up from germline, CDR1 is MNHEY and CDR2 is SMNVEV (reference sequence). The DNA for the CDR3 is TGTGCCAGCAGTACCCGGACAGAGAACACTGAAGCTTTCTTT. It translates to CASSTRTENTEAFF.

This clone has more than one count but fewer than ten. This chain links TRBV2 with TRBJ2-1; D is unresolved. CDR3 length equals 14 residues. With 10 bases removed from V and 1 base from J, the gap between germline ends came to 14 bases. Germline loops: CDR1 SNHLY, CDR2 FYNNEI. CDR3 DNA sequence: TGTGCCACCCGGTTCGCGATGTCCTACAATGAGCAGTTCTTC. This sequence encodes CATRFAMSYNEQFF.

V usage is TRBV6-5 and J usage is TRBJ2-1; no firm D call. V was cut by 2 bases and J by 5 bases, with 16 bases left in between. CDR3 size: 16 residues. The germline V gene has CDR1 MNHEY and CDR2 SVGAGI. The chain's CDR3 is CASSYPPGPPHNEQFF. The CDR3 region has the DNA TGTGCCAGCAGTTACCCTCCGGGTCCCCCCCACAATGAGCAGTTCTTC.

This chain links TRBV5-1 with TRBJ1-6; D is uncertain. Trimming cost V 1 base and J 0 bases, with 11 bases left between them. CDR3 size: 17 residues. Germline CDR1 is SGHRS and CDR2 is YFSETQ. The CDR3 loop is CASSLRPGSSYNSPLHF. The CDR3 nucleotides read TGCGCCAGCAGCTTGAGGCCTGGGAGCTCCTATAATTCACCCCTCCACTTT.

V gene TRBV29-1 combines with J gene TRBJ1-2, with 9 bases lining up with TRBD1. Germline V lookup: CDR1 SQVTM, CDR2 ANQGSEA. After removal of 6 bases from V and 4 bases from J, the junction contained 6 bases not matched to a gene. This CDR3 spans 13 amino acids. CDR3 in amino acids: CSVDRGAGYGYTF. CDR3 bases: TGCAGCGTGGACAGGGGAGCGGGCTATGGCTACACCTTC.

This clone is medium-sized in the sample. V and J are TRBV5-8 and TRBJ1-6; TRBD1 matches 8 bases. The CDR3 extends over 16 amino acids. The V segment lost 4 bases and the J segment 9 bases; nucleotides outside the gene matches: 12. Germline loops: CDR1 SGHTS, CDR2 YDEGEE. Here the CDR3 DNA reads TGTGCCAGCAGCCTCCGGGGGACAGGCGCCACTTCACCCCTCCACTTT. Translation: CASSLRGTGATSPLHF.

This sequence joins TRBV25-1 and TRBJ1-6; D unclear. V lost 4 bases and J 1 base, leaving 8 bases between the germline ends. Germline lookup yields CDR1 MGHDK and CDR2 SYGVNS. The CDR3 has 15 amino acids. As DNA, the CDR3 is TGTGCCAGCAGTGGTCGGGGTTCCTATAATTCACCCCTCCACTTT. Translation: CASSGRGSYNSPLHF. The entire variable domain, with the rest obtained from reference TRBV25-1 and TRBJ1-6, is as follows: EADIYQTPRYLVIGTGKKITLECSQTMGHDKMYWYQQDPGMELHLIHYSYGVNSTEKGDLSSESTVSRIRTEHFPLTLESARPSHTSQYLCASSGRGSYNSPLHFGNGTRLTVT.

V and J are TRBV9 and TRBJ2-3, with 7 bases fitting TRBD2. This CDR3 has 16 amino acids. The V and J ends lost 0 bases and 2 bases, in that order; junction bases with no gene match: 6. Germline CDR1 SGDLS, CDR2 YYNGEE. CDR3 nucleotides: TGTGCCAGCAGCGTAGGAACGGGGGGAATCACAGATACGCAGTATTTT. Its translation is CASSVGTGGITDTQYF.

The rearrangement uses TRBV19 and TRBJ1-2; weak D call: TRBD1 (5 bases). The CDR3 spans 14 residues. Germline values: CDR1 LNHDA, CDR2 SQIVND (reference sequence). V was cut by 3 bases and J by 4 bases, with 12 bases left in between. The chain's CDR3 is CASSMAVGAYGYTF. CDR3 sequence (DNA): TGTGCCAGTAGTATGGCCGTTGGGGCCTATGGCTACACCTTC. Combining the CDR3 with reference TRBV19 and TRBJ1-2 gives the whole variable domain DGGITQSPKYLFRKEGQNVTLSCEQNLNHDAMYWYRQDPGQGLRLIYYSQIVNDFQKGDIAEGYSVSREKKESFPLTVTSAQKNPTAFYLCASSMAVGAYGYTFGSGTRLTVV.

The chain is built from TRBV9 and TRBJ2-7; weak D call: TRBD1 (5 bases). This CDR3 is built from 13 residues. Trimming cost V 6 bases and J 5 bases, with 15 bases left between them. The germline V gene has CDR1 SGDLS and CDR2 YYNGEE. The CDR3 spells CASNNGADHEQYF. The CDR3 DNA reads TGTGCCAGCAATAATGGGGCCGACCACGAGCAGTACTTC. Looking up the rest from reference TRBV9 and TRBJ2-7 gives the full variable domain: DSGVTQTPKHLITATGQRVTLRCSPRSGDLSVYWYQQSLDQGLQFLIQYYNGEERAKGNILERFSAQQFPDLHSELNLSSLELGDSALYFCASNNGADHEQYFGPGTRLTVT.

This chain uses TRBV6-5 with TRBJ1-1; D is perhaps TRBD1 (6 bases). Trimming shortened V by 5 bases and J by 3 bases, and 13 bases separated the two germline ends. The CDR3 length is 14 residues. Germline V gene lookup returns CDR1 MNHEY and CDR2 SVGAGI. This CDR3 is CASSVGPGDTEAFF. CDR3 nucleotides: TGTGCCAGCAGTGTGGGACCAGGGGACACTGAAGCTTTCTTT.

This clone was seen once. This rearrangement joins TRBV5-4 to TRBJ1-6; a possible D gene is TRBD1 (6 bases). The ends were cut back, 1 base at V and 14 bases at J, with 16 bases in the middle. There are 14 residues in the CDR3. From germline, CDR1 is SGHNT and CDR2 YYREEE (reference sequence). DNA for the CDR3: TGTGCCAGCAGCTTGACAGGGACCGACGAGACCCTCCACTTT. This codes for CASSLTGTDETLHF.

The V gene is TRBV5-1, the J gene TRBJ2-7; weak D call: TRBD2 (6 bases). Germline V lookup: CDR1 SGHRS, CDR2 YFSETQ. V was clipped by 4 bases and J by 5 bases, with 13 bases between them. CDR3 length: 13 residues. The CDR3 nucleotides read TGCGCCAGCAGCCTGAGGGGCGGGGACGAGCAGTACTTC. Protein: CASSLRGGDEQYF.